The T cell receptor (beta chain) under discussion was sequenced for a study of T cells expressing NK-cell markers (dated by TCRdb to 2019 to 2021). Concerning the study at large: In sorted CD3+CD56+NKG2C+, CD3+CD56+NKG2C- and CD3+CD56-NKG2C+ T-cell subsets from several donors, TCR beta-chain repertoires were profiled. Of the eight sequenced donors, seven were found to be HCMV-seropositive and one was found to be HCMV-seronegative. The study sequenced eight donors, all healthy volunteers chosen at random: three men and five women. Libraries were sequenced as 2 x 150 bp reads on Illumina HiSeq 2000/2500, MiSeq or NextSeq. Paper-wide results and their limitations: Whether the expanded NKG2C-expressing T cell clones were specific for HCMV antigens remained unclear. Those dominant clonotypes were again the most abundant among CD3+CD56-NKG2C+ cells in a few donors, at roughly 28.3-60.1%. In six donors, the dominant CD3+CD56+NKG2C+ clonotypes ranked among the top 10 CD8+ clonotypes, making up roughly 1.0-7.0% of CD8+ T cells.

From its cysteine to its phenylalanine, the CDR3 spans 17 amino acids. DNA was not recorded. The germline V gene yields MNHEY for CDR1 and SVGAGI for CDR2. The sample was run on an Illumina HiSeq 2000. 5'RACE template switching, by which a universal primer site and unique molecular identifiers were added, was used to make TCR beta cDNA libraries. Synthesis of cDNA was primed from the TCR beta constant segment and was followed by two consecutive PCR amplification steps. For the original study's pipeline: Reads were demultiplexed and grouped by UMI with MIGEC, and clonotypes were assembled and quantified with MiTCR. To remove erroneous sequences, TCR cDNA sequences were retained only when supported by two or more reads. The tcR package was used for downstream repertoire analysis, with clonotypes matched between fractions based on CDR3 nucleotide sequence plus V segment. VDJmatch was used to annotate antigen specificity against VDJdb, with one amino acid substitution allowed in CDR3. TCRdb reprocessed the reads into one record per CDR3 protein sequence, lacking DNA. What appears here as the V and J calls and clone size reflects TCRdb's work, not the paper's. The table for this sample shows a few hundred thousand distinct CDR3 sequences. About 0.39% of the sample is in the top ten clones.

A commercial ELISA kit detecting HCMV-specific IgG in serum was used to determine HCMV serostatus. Ficoll density gradient centrifugation was used to isolate peripheral blood mononuclear cells from blood. To note about this clonotype: There is no known antigen for this receptor.

This clonotype was obtained from a man aged 18 to 30 in good health. Donor details come from another sample of the same person, matched by shared clones. The sequenced sample consisted of blood T cells: a sorted CD56 or NKG2C T cell subset, CD4+ or CD8+ T cells, or bulk PBMC T cells (not recorded which). Here the chain combines TRBV6-5 and TRBJ2-1; TCRdb reports TRBD2, a call that lacks DNA to check it against. The CDR3: CAHSGTSGRGSYNEQFF.